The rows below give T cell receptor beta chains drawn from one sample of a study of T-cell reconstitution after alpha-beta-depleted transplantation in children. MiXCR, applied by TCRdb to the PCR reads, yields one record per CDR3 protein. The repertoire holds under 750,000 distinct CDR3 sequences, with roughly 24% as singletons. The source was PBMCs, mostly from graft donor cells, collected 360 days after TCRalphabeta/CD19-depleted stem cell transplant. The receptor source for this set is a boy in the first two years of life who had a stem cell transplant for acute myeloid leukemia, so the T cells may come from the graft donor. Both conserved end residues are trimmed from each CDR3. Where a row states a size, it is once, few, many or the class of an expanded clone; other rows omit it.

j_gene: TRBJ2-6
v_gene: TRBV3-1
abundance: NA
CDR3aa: ASSQEPSLVAGANVLT

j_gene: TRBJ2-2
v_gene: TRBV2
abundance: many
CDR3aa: ASSIRTGKAGELF

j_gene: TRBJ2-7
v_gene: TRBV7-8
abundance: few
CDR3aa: ASSHSSYEQY

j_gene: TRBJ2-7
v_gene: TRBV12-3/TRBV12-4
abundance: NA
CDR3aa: ASSLGGTGRGYEQY

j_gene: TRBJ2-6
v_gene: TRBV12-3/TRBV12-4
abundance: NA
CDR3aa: ASSLELGTGESTGANVLT

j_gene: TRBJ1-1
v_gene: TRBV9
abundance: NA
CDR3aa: ASSASPKLHTEAF

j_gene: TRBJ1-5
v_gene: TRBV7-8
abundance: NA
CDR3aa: ASSSHGQVVLNQPQH

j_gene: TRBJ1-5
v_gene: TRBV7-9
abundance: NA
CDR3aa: ASSSGLGPQH

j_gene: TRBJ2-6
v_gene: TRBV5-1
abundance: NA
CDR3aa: ASSLSGAAGANVLT

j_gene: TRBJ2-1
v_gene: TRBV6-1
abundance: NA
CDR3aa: ASRGGGTTNEQF

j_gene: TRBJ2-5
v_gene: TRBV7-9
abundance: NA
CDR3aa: ASSSHGSPQY

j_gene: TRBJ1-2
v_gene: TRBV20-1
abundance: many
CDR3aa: SAPDSLYGYT

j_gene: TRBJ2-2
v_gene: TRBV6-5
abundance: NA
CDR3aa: ASSYEQGAITGELF

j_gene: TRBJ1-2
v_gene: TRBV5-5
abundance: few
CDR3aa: ASSLVSDRVNYGYT

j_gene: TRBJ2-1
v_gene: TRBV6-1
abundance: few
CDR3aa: ASSEFGLVAGGPINEQF

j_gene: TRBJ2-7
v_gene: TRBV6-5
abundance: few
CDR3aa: ASSYSIQLGEQY

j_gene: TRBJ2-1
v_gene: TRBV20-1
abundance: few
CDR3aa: SASPGGAYNEQF

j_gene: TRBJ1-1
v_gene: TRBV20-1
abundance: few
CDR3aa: SALADEAF

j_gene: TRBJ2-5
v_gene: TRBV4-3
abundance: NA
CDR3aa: ASSQDLVWTQY

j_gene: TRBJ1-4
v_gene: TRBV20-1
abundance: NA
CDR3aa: SARDLGEDRGREKLF

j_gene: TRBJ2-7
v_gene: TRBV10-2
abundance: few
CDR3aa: ASSDWTSGGPAYEQY

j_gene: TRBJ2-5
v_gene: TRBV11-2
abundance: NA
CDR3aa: ASSVTSGGKETQY

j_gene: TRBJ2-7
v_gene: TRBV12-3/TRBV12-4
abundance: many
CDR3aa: ASTLRHRGPDEQY

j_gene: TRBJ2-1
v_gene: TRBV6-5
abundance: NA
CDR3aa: ASSYSSSGGSSYNEQF

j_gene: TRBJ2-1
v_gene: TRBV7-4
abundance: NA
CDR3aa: ASSLAVPGGCDEQF

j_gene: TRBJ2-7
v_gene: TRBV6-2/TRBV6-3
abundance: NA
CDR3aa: ASRGTRSPYEQY

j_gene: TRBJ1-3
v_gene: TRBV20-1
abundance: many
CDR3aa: SADPGDFGNTIY

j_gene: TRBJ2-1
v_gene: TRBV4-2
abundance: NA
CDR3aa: ASSQETGGNYNEQF

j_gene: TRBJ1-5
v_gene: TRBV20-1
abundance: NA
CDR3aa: SAPRGPIGGNQPQH

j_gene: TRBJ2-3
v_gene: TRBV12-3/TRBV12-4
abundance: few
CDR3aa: ASAREVRTDTQY

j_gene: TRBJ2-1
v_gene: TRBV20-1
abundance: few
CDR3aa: SARVETSRLNEQF

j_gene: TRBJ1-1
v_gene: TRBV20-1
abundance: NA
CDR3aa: SADSQENTEAF

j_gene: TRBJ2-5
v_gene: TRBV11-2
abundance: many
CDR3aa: ASSSAAEGIKETQY

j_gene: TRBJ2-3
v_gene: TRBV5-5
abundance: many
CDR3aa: ASSPRAHTDTQY

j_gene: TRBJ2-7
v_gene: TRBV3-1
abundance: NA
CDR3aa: ASSHPGTSGRTYEQY